Shown below are 13 T cell receptor beta chains from a single sample sequenced in a study of blood T cell repertoires in COVID-19. This table comes from immunoSEQ multiplex PCR, and its TCRdb copy is limited to in-frame clones, with some not included. The repertoire consists of 350,000 to 450,000 clones, with 91% occurring once and the leading ten covering just over 0.85%. Sequences were obtained from PBMCs or T cells enriched from blood (not recorded which). The source of these receptors is a woman in her 40s who had been exposed to COVID-19.

A few counts support this clone. This chain uses TRBV7-2 with TRBJ2-3; D is uncertain. Trimming removed 2 bases at V and 0 bases at J, with 9 bases between. Germline loops: CDR1 SGHTA, CDR2 FQGNSA. There are 15 residues in the CDR3. The CDR3 here is CASSLSWPSTDTQYF. CDR3 nucleotides: TGTGCCAGCAGCTTATCCTGGCCGAGCACAGATACGCAGTATTTT.

This clone has only a few counts. The rearrangement joins TRBV7-9 to TRBJ2-1; possible D gene TRBD2, 5 bases. CDR1 is SEHNR and CDR2 is FQNEAQ in the germline V gene (reference sequence). The CDR3 consists of 13 residues. Trimming cost V 7 bases and J 5 bases, with 12 bases left between them. This CDR3 is CASIKWTDNEQFF. CDR3 DNA sequence: TGTGCCAGCATTAAGTGGACTGACAATGAGCAGTTCTTC.

The chain combines TRBV11-3 with TRBJ2-1; no definite D call. V lost 5 bases to trimming and J lost 4 bases, with 12 bases between them. Germline CDR1 SGHNT, CDR2 YENEEA. The CDR3 runs 14 residues. The CDR3 DNA sequence: TGTGCCAGCAGCGGAGATTCACCGTACAATGAGCAGTTCTTC. This translates into CASSGDSPYNEQFF.

The chain joins TRBV30 to TRBJ1-5; D perhaps matches TRBD1 (6 bases). V was shortened by 2 bases and J by 1 base, with 15 bases between the two germline ends. The CDR3 spans 16 residues. The V gene's germline CDR1 is GTSNPN and CDR2 SVGIG (reference sequence). In nucleotides, the CDR3 is TGTGCCTGGAGTAAAAAAACAGGGATGAGCAATCAGCCCCAGCATTTT. Residues: CAWSKKTGMSNQPQHF.

The CDR3 here is CASSLDFSGNTIYF. DNA for the CDR3: TGTGCCAGCAGCTTGGACTTCTCTGGAAACACCATATATTTT. The chain carries TRBV5-4 and TRBJ1-3, with D unresolved. Germline V gives CDR1 SGHNT, CDR2 YYREEE (reference sequence). This CDR3 has 14 amino acids. Trimming stripped 0 bases from V and 0 bases from J, with 4 bases between.

In its sample, this clone was seen a few times. The chain links TRBV19 to TRBJ2-7; D possibly corresponds to TRBD1 (6 bases). The germline V gene encodes CDR1 LNHDA and CDR2 SQIVND (reference sequence). This CDR3 is built from 13 residues. With 7 bases removed from V and 6 bases from J, the gap between germline ends came to 16 bases. The CDR3 DNA reads TGTGCCAGTAATAGGGACATCGGCTCCGAGCAGTACTTC. Translated, it gives CASNRDIGSEQYF.

This chain uses TRBV9 with TRBJ2-7, with 10 bases lining up with TRBD1. CDR1 and CDR2 (germline): SGDLS, YYNGEE. The V gene end was trimmed by 0 bases and the J gene end by 5 bases; junction bases not matched to a gene: 5. The CDR3 contains 15 residues. CDR3 loop: CASSVEGQGSNEQYF. Written as DNA, the CDR3 is TGTGCCAGCAGCGTAGAGGGACAGGGGAGCAACGAGCAGTACTTC.

This clone was detected once. The chain combines TRBV7-2 with TRBJ2-7; 7 bases fit TRBD2. Unmatched junction bases numbered 15, after V lost 4 bases and J lost 3 bases. CDR3 length: 17 amino acids. The germline V gene encodes CDR1 SGHTA and CDR2 FQGNSA. The CDR3 DNA sequence: TGTGCCAGCAGCTCGGCGATCTGGGAGGGCCCCGTCTACGAGCAGTACTTC. Translation: CASSSAIWEGPVYEQYF.

V is TRBV3-1 (or the pseudogene TRBV3-2) and J is TRBJ1-1; 7 bases map to TRBD1. The CDR3 totals 15 residues. V shed 4 bases and J 7 bases; nucleotides not matched to a gene: 12. CDR1 and CDR2 from the germline V gene are LGHDT and YNNKEL (reference sequence). The CDR3 region has the DNA TGTGCCAGCAGCCCCGAGTACAGGGGTGGAAATGAAGCTTTCTTT. Translated, it gives CASSPEYRGGNEAFF.

The V call is TRBV7-9, the J call TRBJ2-7; no definite D call. There are 11 residues in the CDR3. The V gene lost 6 bases and the J gene lost 5 bases, with 8 bases spanning the gap. Germline CDR1 SEHNR, CDR2 FQNEAQ (reference sequence). This CDR3 reads CASSSVNEQYF. For the CDR3, the DNA is TGTGCCAGCAGTTCGGTTAACGAGCAGTACTTC.

The chain carries TRBV5-4 and TRBJ2-3, with D unresolved. Trimming took 0 bases from V and 0 from J, leaving 8 bases between them. Looked up from germline, CDR1 is SGHNT and CDR2 is YYREEE (reference sequence). The CDR3 extends over 15 amino acids. The CDR3 region is CASSLASRSTDTQYF. CDR3 nucleotides: TGTGCCAGCAGCTTGGCGAGCAGGAGCACAGATACGCAGTATTTT. Complete variable domain (other parts from reference TRBV5-4 and TRBJ2-3): ETGVTQSPTHLIKTRGQQVTLRCSSQSGHNTVSWYQQALGQGPQFIFQYYREEENGRGNFPPRFSGLQFPNYSSELNVNALELDDSALYLCASSLASRSTDTQYFGPGTRLTVL.

V usage is TRBV3-1 (or the pseudogene TRBV3-2) and J usage is TRBJ1-2, with a possible D match to TRBD1 (5 bases). Germline-derived CDR1 and CDR2 are LGHDT and YNNKEL (reference sequence). The V end lost 1 base, the J end lost 7 bases, and 10 bases lay between the germline ends. The CDR3 contains 13 residues. CDR3 DNA: TGTGCCAGCAGCCAAGGACCCAGGGCTGGCTACACCTTC. The encoded protein is CASSQGPRAGYTF.

The chain has TRBV9 and TRBJ2-1, with D possibly matching TRBD1 (5 bases). The ends were cut back, 0 bases at V and 5 bases at J, with 6 bases in the middle. The CDR3 has 13 residues. CDR1 is SGDLS and CDR2 is YYNGEE in the germline V gene. Here the CDR3 DNA reads TGTGCCAGCAGCGTAGTAGGGGACAATGAGCAGTTCTTC. Its translation: CASSVVGDNEQFF.